A single sample is the source of the 3 T cell receptor beta chains below, sequenced in a study of T cell responses to AZD1222 COVID-19 vaccine. The protocol was immunoSEQ multiplex PCR, while the TCRdb copy is restricted to in-frame clones and leaves out a portion. In the table there are approximately 98,000 clones, roughly nine tenths of which are singletons. The starting material was peripheral blood, obtained on day 0 of MenACWY control vaccination. The receptors were sampled from an adult in good health.

This sequence joins TRBV7-3 and TRBJ1-1, with 7 positions matching TRBD1. The V and J ends lost 3 bases and 5 bases, in that order; junction bases with no gene match: 9. CDR3 size: 15 residues. The germline gives CDR1 SGHTA, CDR2 FQGTGA. CDR3 sequence reads: CASSFQGGAGTEAFF. CDR3 DNA: TGTGCCAGCAGCTTCCAAGGGGGCGCAGGGACTGAAGCTTTCTTT.

This clone has a single count. The CDR3 reads CASSYRDLREKLFF. DNA for the CDR3: TGTGCCAGCAGTTACAGGGATTTAAGGGAAAAACTGTTTTTT. The rearrangement uses TRBV6-5 and TRBJ1-4; D is undetermined. The CDR3 loop spans 14 amino acids. V was trimmed by 2 bases and J by 8 bases, leaving 12 bases between them. The germline CDR1 and CDR2 sequences are MNHEY and SVGAGI.

This rearrangement joins TRBV11-2 to TRBJ1-1, with a tentative D call TRBD1 (6 bases). Germline CDR1 and CDR2: SGHAT and FQNNGV. The V gene lost 1 base and the J gene lost 8 bases, with 17 bases spanning the gap. The CDR3 totals 15 residues. Here the CDR3 DNA reads TGTGCCAGCAGCTTAGGGGCAGGGGAGGAGGGGGAAGCTTTCTTT. It specifies CASSLGAGEEGEAFF.